This T cell receptor (beta chain) was recovered during a study of cytomegalovirus exposure and HLA in healthy donors. Study-level results: Associated with cytomegalovirus, according to the listing, were fewer than 200 TCR beta chains. On later analysis, the bulk of CMV-associated TCR beta chains appeared to be HLA-restricted.

As concerns this clone: Its specificity is unknown.

Healthy donors of bone marrow made up the group. Sampled while nominally healthy, donors likely had unrecorded immune exposures. The PCR had 60 Vbeta and 13 Jbeta primers. The table came from immunoSEQ multiplex PCR; TCRdb's copy has only in-frame clones and leaves some out. Found here are around 91,000 clones, 64% of them singletons; the top ten hold 3% to 3.5%. The germline CDR1 and CDR2 sequences are MNHNY and SVGAGI (reference sequence). The CDR3 spans 13 residues. Between the trimmed V and J ends, which lost 4 bases and 1 base, there was a span of 7 bases. The clonotype was recovered from a man between 60 and 70 years old in good health and CMV-seronegative. The genes are TRBV6-6 and TRBJ1-1; perhaps TRBD1 as D (5 bases). Sequenced sample: PBMCs. CDR3 amino acids: CASSFQGNTEAFF. The CDR3, as DNA: TGTGCCAGCAGTTTCCAGGGGAACACTGAAGCTTTCTTT.